Listed below are T cell receptor beta chains from one sample, sequenced in a study of T cell responses to AZD1222 COVID-19 vaccine. Measured with immunoSEQ multiplex PCR; TCRdb has only the in-frame clones, and not every one. The table lists some 54,000 clones, around 92% of them singletons, with roughly 2% in the top ten. The sample was peripheral blood, taken on day 0 of AZD1222 vaccination. The receptor set was obtained from an adult in good health. Each CDR3 is given with its conserved first and last residue. A D gene is named only where the DNA matches it firmly. Expanded clones are given a class, and other clones once, few, many or no size at all.

TRBV10-3	-	TRBJ1-2	13	-	TGTGCCATCAGTGAGCCCCGTACGGTTGGCTACACCTTC	CAISEPRTVGYTF
TRBV2	TRBD1	TRBJ1-4	15	-	TGTGCCAGCAGTCTCGGGACAGGGATGGGTGAAAAACTGTTTTTT	CASSLGTGMGEKLFF
TRBV2	-	TRBJ1-1	13	-	TGTGCCAGCGTTGGGACGGGGAACACTGAAGCTTTCTTT	CASVGTGNTEAFF
TRBV28	TRBD1	TRBJ1-4	12	-	TGTGCCAGCACCTCACAGGGGGCAAAACTGTTTTTT	CASTSQGAKLFF
TRBV5-1	-	TRBJ2-5	18	few	TGCGCCAGCAGCTTGGTCAATCGGGTAGCGGAGCTACAAGAGACCCAGTACTTC	CASSLVNRVAELQETQYF
TRBV5-1	-	TRBJ2-2	13	-	TGCGCCAGCAGCTTGGGAAACACCGGGGAGCTGTTTTTT	CASSLGNTGELFF
TRBV5-1	TRBD2	TRBJ2-7	16	-	TGCGCCAGCAGCTTGGCCGGACTAGCCCCGGTGGTTGAGCAGTACTTC	CASSLAGLAPVVEQYF
TRBV5-1	TRBD1	TRBJ1-3	17	once	TGCGCCAGCAGCAGAGGACAGGGCGATATCTCTGGAAACACCATATATTTT	CASSRGQGDISGNTIYF
TRBV7-9	-	TRBJ1-2	13	-	TGTGCCAGCAGTCCTACCGCCGCCTATGGCTACACCTTC	CASSPTAAYGYTF
TRBV18	-	TRBJ1-1	13	-	TGTGCCAGCTCTGCCGGGAGGAACACTGAAGCTTTCTTT	CASSAGRNTEAFF
TRBV7-9	TRBD2	TRBJ2-3	16	-	TGTGCCAGCAGCCCGGGGGGCGGGAGGGCCCCAGATACGCAGTATTTT	CASSPGGGRAPDTQYF
TRBV11-2	-	TRBJ2-3	14	-	TGTGCCAGCACTCTAAACAGGGGCACAGATACGCAGTATTTT	CASTLNRGTDTQYF
TRBV29-1	-	TRBJ1-2	14	-	TGCAGCACGACCCACTTTCAATATAACTATGGCTACACCTTC	CSTTHFQYNYGYTF
TRBV7-9	-	TRBJ1-6	17	-	TGTGCCAGCAGCTTAGGTGACCGCGGGGGAACAAATTCACCCCTCCACTTT	CASSLGDRGGTNSPLHF
TRBV6-5	-	TRBJ2-7	15	-	TGTGCCAGCAGTTACTCGTCCCAGGGCTCCTACGAGCAGTACTTC	CASSYSSQGSYEQYF
TRBV28	TRBD1	TRBJ1-2	15	once	TGTGCCAGCAGTCCAGGGGGCATGTTTAACTATGGCTACACCTTC	CASSPGGMFNYGYTF
TRBV9	TRBD2	TRBJ2-1	15	-	TGTGCCAGCAGCACGACTAGCGGATCCTACAATGAGCAGTTCTTC	CASSTTSGSYNEQFF
TRBV7-9	TRBD1	TRBJ2-7	13	-	TGTGCCAGCAGCTTCCGGGACAGCTACGAGCAGTACTTC	CASSFRDSYEQYF
TRBV2	-	TRBJ2-3	13	-	TGTGCCAGCAGACCAACTAGCACAGATACGCAGTATTTT	CASRPTSTDTQYF
TRBV19	-	TRBJ2-7	14	-	TGTGCCAGTAGTGACACAGGGCAGGGTAACGAGCAGTACTTC	CASSDTGQGNEQYF
TRBV11-2	TRBD1	TRBJ2-7	14	-	TGTGCCAGCAGCTTGGGACAGGGGGCAAGAGAGCAGTACTTC	CASSLGQGAREQYF
TRBV7-2	TRBD2	TRBJ2-7	14	-	TGTGCCAGCAGCTTAGCACTAGCGGATTACGAGCAGTACTTC	CASSLALADYEQYF
TRBV5-1	TRBD1	TRBJ2-6	20	-	TGCGCCAGCAGCCAGAATCCCACAGGGGGCTTGGGCTCTGGGGCCAACGTCCTGACTTTC	CASSQNPTGGLGSGANVLTF
TRBV29-1	-	TRBJ2-7	17	-	TGCAGCGCCCACGTTTTCCATCCTAGCCTCTTCGCCTACGAGCAGTACTTC	CSAHVFHPSLFAYEQYF
TRBV24-1	-	TRBJ2-1	14	-	TGTGCCACCAGTGTTACGGGAAGGGGGGATGAGCAGTTCTTC	CATSVTGRGDEQFF
TRBV28	-	TRBJ1-2	12	-	TGTGCCAGCAGTTTAGACTGGAGTATCCTCACCTTC	CASSLDWSILTF
TRBV11-2	-	TRBJ2-5	14	-	TGTGCCAGCAGCTTACTCAGGGGTCAAGAGACCCAGTACTTC	CASSLLRGQETQYF
TRBV28	-	TRBJ2-7	15	-	TGTGCCAGCAGTTTCGGCGGGACGGCCTCCTACGAGCAGTACTTC	CASSFGGTASYEQYF
TRBV7-8	-	TRBJ1-5	13	-	TGTGCCAGCAGCCTGGGATCCGATCAGCCCCAGCATTTT	CASSLGSDQPQHF
TRBV3-1/TRBV3-2	TRBD2	TRBJ2-1	13	-	TGTGCCAGCAGCCAAATCGGGAGGGATGAGCAGTTCTTC	CASSQIGRDEQFF
TRBV28	-	TRBJ2-7	15	-	TGTGCCAGCAGGCCGGGACACCTAAATTCCTACGAGCAGTACTTC	CASRPGHLNSYEQYF
TRBV24-1	TRBD2	TRBJ2-1	16	-	TGTGCCACCAGTGATCCGTCGGGACTAGCGGGCCATGAGCAGTTCTTC	CATSDPSGLAGHEQFF
TRBV7-2	TRBD2	TRBJ2-1	15	-	TGTGCCAGCAGCGTACTAGCGGGAGGTTACAATGAGCAGTTCTTC	CASSVLAGGYNEQFF
TRBV7-9	TRBD1	TRBJ1-1	16	-	TGTGCCAGCAGCTTTGGGGCGGACAGGGGTAACACTGAAGCTTTCTTT	CASSFGADRGNTEAFF
TRBV10-1	TRBD2	TRBJ2-3	16	-	TGCGCCAGCAGTGAAGGACTAGCGGGAAACACAGATACGCAGTATTTT	CASSEGLAGNTDTQYF
TRBV10-3	-	TRBJ2-1	11	once	TGTGCCATCAGGGGACCCGATGAGCAGTTCTTC	CAIRGPDEQFF
TRBV28	-	TRBJ1-4	16	-	TGTGCCAGCAGTTACATGACATTAGGGGGAGGTGAAAAACTGTTTTTT	CASSYMTLGGGEKLFF
TRBV6-2/TRBV6-3	-	TRBJ2-4	16	-	TGTGCCAGCAGTCACCAGTGGCAGCCCCCCAAAAACATTCAGTACTTC	CASSHQWQPPKNIQYF
TRBV10-2	TRBD2	TRBJ2-2	15	-	TGCGCCAGCGGTGGTAGCGGGAGTGTGGGCGGGGAGCTGTTTTTT	CASGGSGSVGGELFF
TRBV7-9	-	TRBJ2-3	14	-	TGTGCCAGCAGCGCACGCCTAGTGACAGATACGCAGTATTTT	CASSARLVTDTQYF
TRBV27	-	TRBJ1-1	15	-	TGTGCCAGCAGTTTAAGGCCCGGGGGAATCACTGAAGCTTTCTTT	CASSLRPGGITEAFF
TRBV10-1	-	TRBJ2-2	14	-	TGCGCCAGCAGTGAAAGACCGAGCACCGGGGAGCTGTTTTTT	CASSERPSTGELFF
TRBV10-1	TRBD2	TRBJ2-1	15	few	TGCGCCAGCAGTGATGGGGCTAGCGGGTACAATGAGCAGTTCTTC	CASSDGASGYNEQFF
TRBV11-2	TRBD1	TRBJ1-1	15	-	TGTGCCAGCAGCTTTCGGACAGGGGCGGACACTGAAGCTTTCTTT	CASSFRTGADTEAFF
TRBV6-6	TRBD2	TRBJ2-1	16	-	TGTGCCAGCAGTTCGGGACTAGCGGGAGGTCGTAATGAGCAGTTCTTC	CASSSGLAGGRNEQFF
TRBV10-3	-	TRBJ1-2	15	once	TGTGCCATCAGTGAGTCGAGAGCGGTAAACTATGGCTACACCTTC	CAISESRAVNYGYTF
TRBV19	-	TRBJ1-5	17	few	TGTGCCAGTAGTAGAGGGGGGGGAGGCGATGGCAATCAGCCCCAGCATTTT	CASSRGGGGDGNQPQHF
TRBV19	-	TRBJ1-2	13	-	TGTGCCAGTAGTCACCCAGCGGGGTATGGCTACACCTTC	CASSHPAGYGYTF
TRBV9	-	TRBJ2-5	13	few	TGTGCCAGCAGCGTAGATCAGGTAGAGACCCAGTACTTC	CASSVDQVETQYF
TRBV6-1	-	TRBJ1-4	11	few	TGTGCCAGCAGTGAATTCGTACAACTGTTTTTT	CASSEFVQLFF
TRBV7-6	-	TRBJ2-5	15	-	TGTGCCAGCAGCCCAAACCCACAGGCAGCGGGGACCCAGTACTTC	CASSPNPQAAGTQYF
TRBV5-1	TRBD2	TRBJ2-1	15	-	TGCGCCAGCAGCTTGGCTCTAGCGGCCTACAATGAGCAGTTCTTC	CASSLALAAYNEQFF
TRBV4-1	TRBD2	TRBJ2-2	19	-	TGCGCCAGCAGCCAAGATCCGCCTAGCGGGAGGCGAGGTACCGGGGAGCTGTTTTTT	CASSQDPPSGRRGTGELFF
TRBV28	-	TRBJ1-4	16	once	TGTGCCAGCAGACCGCGACCGGGCGCGACTAATGAAAAACTGTTTTTT	CASRPRPGATNEKLFF